Given below is one TCR beta chain in context. The data belong to a study of identical twins. TCRdb re-analysed the 5' RACE reads in MiXCR, keeping a single row per CDR3 protein. This sample carries around 570,000 distinct CDR3 sequences, more than 9% of them seen once, and the ten largest clones take roughly 3%. V was pared by 6 bases and J by 5 bases, with 16 bases between. The V gene's germline CDR1 is LGHNA and CDR2 YSLEER. This CDR3 has 14 residues. The same data also went into a second study, on yellow fever vaccine responses in identical twins. That work adds: In identical twins, vaccine T cell responses appeared partly shared and partly individual.

Sequenced input: PBMCs. The V and J genes are TRBV4-3 and TRBJ2-5; D may match TRBD1 or TRBD2 (5 bases each). The source is a woman aged 18 to 35 in good health. CDR3 sequence: CASSRLGVGETQYF. CDR3 nucleotide sequence: TGCGCCAGCAGTCGCCTGGGGGTTGGGGAGACCCAGTACTTC.